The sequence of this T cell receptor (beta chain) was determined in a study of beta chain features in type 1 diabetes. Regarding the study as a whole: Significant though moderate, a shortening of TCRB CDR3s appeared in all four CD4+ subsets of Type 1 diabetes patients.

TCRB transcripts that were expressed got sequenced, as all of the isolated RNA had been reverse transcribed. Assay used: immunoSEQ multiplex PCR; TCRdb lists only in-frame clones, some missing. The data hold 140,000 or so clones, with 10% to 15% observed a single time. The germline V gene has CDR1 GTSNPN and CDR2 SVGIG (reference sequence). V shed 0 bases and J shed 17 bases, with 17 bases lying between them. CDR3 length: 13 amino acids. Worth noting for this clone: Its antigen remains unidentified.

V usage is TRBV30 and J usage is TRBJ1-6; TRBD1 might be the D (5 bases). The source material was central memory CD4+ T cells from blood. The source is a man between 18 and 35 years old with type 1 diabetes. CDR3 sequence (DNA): TGTGCCTGGAGTGTACTTCAGGGCAGGTTAATCCACTTT. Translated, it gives CAWSVLQGRLIHF. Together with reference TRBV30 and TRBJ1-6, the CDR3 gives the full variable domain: SQTIHQWPATLVQPVGSPLSLECTVEGTSNPNLYWYRQAAGRGLQLLFYSVGIGQISSEVPQNLSASRPQDRQFILSSKKLLLSDSGFYLCAWSVLQGRLIHFGNGTRLTVT.